The 6 T cell receptor beta chains presented below share a single source sample, sequenced in a study of blood T cell repertoires in COVID-19. Some clones are missing from TCRdb's copy, which holds only in-frame ones; the method was immunoSEQ multiplex PCR. The table has more than 250,000 clones, around nine tenths seen once. The sample taken for sequencing was PBMCs or T cells enriched from blood (not recorded which). These receptor sequences come from a woman between 18 and 29 years old who had recovered from COVID-19.

V gene TRBV7-8 combines with J gene TRBJ2-3; D is possibly TRBD2 (5 bases). The CDR3 consists of 16 residues. Trimming took off 8 bases at V and 2 bases at J, with 20 bases between the two ends. The V gene's germline CDR1 is SGHVS and CDR2 FQNEAQ. CDR3: CASGVGRVGVTDTQYF. Here the CDR3 DNA reads TGTGCCAGCGGCGTCGGGCGGGTCGGGGTCACAGATACGCAGTATTTT.

V and J are TRBV12-3 or TRBV12-4 and TRBJ2-1, with TRBD2 identical over 9 bases. CDR3 length equals 13 residues. The ends lost 9 bases at V and 7 bases at J; junction bases unmatched: 7. The CDR3 here is CASKIAGENEQFF. CDR3 in DNA: TGTGCCAGTAAAATAGCGGGAGAGAATGAGCAGTTCTTC.

This sequence joins TRBV28 and TRBJ2-4, with no clear D. There are 15 residues in the CDR3. The V gene lost 2 bases and the J gene lost 0 bases, with 8 bases spanning the gap. Per the germline V gene, CDR1 is MDHEN and CDR2 is SYDVKM. CDR3: CASSLTQLAKNIQYF. Here the CDR3 DNA reads TGTGCCAGCAGTTTAACCCAACTAGCCAAAAACATTCAGTACTTC.

In its sample, this clone was seen once. The CDR3 sequence: CASSRDRGEKLFF. In DNA, the CDR3 is TGTGCCAGCAGCCGGGACAGGGGTGAAAAACTGTTTTTT. The chain uses TRBV11-2 and TRBJ1-4; 10 nucleotides line up with TRBD1. The V and J ends lost 5 bases and 7 bases, in that order; junction bases with no gene match: 1. In germline, CDR1 is SGHAT, CDR2 FQNNGV. The CDR3 has 13 amino acids.

V gene TRBV29-1 combines with J gene TRBJ2-1, with 13 bases matching TRBD2. Per the germline V gene, CDR1 is SQVTM and CDR2 is ANQGSEA. Trimming cost V 8 bases and J 9 bases; bases outside gene matches: 13. The CDR3 runs to 15 residues. CDR3: CSTRELAGGGREQFF. In DNA form, the CDR3 reads TGCAGCACTCGAGAACTAGCGGGAGGGGGCCGTGAGCAGTTCTTC.

This rearrangement joins TRBV27 to TRBJ2-1; 9 nucleotides agree with TRBD2. Germline V lookup: CDR1 MNHEY, CDR2 SMNVEV (reference sequence). Germline trimming cut 6 bases from V and 8 bases from J; bases unmatched to any gene: 8. The CDR3 is made up of 14 amino acids. CDR3 bases: TGTGCCAGCAGATTCGCGGGGGGGAGGGATGAGCAGTTCTTC. Amino acids: CASRFAGGRDEQFF.